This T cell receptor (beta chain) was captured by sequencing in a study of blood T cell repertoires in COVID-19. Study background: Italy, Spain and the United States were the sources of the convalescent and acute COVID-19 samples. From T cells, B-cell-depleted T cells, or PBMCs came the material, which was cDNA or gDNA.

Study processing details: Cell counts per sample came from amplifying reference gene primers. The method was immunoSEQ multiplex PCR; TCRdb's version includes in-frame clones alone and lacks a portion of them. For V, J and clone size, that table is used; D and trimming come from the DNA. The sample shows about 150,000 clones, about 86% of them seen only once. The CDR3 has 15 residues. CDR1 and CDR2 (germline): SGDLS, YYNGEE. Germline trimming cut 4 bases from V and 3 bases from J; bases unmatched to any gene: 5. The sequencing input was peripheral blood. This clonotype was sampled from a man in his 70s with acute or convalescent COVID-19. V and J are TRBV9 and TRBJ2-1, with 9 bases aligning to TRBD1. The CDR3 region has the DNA TGTGCCAGCAGCTCCCGACAGGGGGACTACAATGAGCAGTTCTTC. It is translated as CASSSRQGDYNEQFF.